This TCR beta chain was identified in a study of blood T cells in healthy people across ages. Using a J-beta primer mix together with a sample-barcoded 5' primer, a second PCR was run for roughly 7 to 11 cycles. Researchers report that a template-switch adaptor with 12 random nucleotides tagged each cDNA molecule. TCRdb recomputed calls from the 5' RACE reads with MiXCR, one row per CDR3 protein. The table shows around 320,000 distinct CDR3 sequences, with roughly 29% occurring only once. The CDR3 has 13 residues. CDR1 and CDR2 from the germline V gene are SGHDT and YYEEEE. V was cut by 5 bases and J by 2 bases, with 11 bases left in between. This clonotype was seen a few times. The target antigen is unknown. Study findings and constraints: Age advanced and TCR beta diversity per million T cells fell, roughly linearly.

V and J are TRBV5-6 and TRBJ2-7; TRBD2 is a possible D gene (5 bases). The sequencing input was blood. This sequence originates from a woman in her 70s in good health. Written as DNA, the CDR3 is TGTGCCAGCAGTTGGAGGACTGCCTACGAGCAGTACTTC. Translation: CASSWRTAYEQYF.